This entry features one T cell receptor (beta chain) sequence. The data were produced by immunoSEQ multiplex PCR, yet TCRdb's version contains in-frame clones alone and is incomplete. The profile shows 95,000 to 100,000 clones, approximately 87% of them singletons. This sample is part of a study of blood T cell repertoires in COVID-19. The CDR3 covers 13 residues. CDR1 is SGDLS, CDR2 YYNGEE, per germline. V was pared by 5 bases and J by 2 bases, with 3 bases of the junction left unmatched. The chain carries TRBV9 and TRBJ1-2, with 7 bases aligning to TRBD1. The sequenced material came from peripheral blood. This TCR came from a woman aged 25 to 39 with acute or convalescent COVID-19. CDR3 coding DNA: TGTGCCAGCAGGGACAGGACGAACTATGGCTACACCTTC. Its protein product is CASRDRTNYGYTF.